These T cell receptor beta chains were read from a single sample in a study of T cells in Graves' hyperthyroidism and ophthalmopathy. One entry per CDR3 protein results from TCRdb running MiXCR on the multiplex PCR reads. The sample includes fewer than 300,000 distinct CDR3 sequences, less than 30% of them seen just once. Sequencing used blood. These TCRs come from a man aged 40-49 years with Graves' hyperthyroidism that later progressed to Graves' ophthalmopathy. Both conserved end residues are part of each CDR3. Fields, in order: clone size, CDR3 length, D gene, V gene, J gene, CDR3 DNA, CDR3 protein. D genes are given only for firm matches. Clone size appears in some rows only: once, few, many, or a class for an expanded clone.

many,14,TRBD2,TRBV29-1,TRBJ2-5,TGCAGCGCTGTCGACGTGGGACTACAAGAGACCCAGTACTTC,CSAVDVGLQETQYF
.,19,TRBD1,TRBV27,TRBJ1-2,TGTGCCAGCAGTTTCCGATCCGGGACAGCAACCACTAAGCGGTATGGCTACACCTTC,CASSFRSGTATTKRYGYTF
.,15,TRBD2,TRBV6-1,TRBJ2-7,TGTGCCAGCCGCGGGCGGGAGGGATATGTCTACGAGCAGTACTTC,CASRGREGYVYEQYF
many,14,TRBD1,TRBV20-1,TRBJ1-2,TGCAGTGCTGGAGGACAGGGGAGTGGCTATGGCTACACCTTC,CSAGGQGSGYGYTF
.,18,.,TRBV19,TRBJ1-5,TGTGCCAGTAGTATAGAAGGGGCGGGATTCGCGGGCAATCAGCCCCAGCATTTT,CASSIEGAGFAGNQPQHF
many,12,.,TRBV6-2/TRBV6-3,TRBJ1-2,TGTGCCAGCACCCTTGACGACTATGGCTACACCTTC,CASTLDDYGYTF
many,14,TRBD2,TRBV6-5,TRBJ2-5,TGTGCCAGCAGTTTCGGACTAGTGGAGGAGACCCAGTACTTC,CASSFGLVEETQYF
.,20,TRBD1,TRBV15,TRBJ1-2,TGTGCCACCAGCAGAGATCTCACAGTTACAGGGGAAGCCAGTGGCTATGGCTACACCTTC,CATSRDLTVTGEASGYGYTF
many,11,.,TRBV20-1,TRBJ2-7,TGCAGTGCTCGACCCAGCTACGAGCAGTACTTC,CSARPSYEQYF
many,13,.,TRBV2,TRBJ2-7,TGTGCCAGCAGTGAGAGTCGAGGGTACGAGCAGTACTTC,CASSESRGYEQYF
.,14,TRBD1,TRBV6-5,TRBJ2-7,TGTGCCAGCAGGTACGGACAGGGTTCCTACGAGCAGTACTTC,CASRYGQGSYEQYF
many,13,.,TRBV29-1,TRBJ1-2,TGCAGCGTTGAAGGGTGGTCGGGCGCTGGCTACACCTTC,CSVEGWSGAGYTF
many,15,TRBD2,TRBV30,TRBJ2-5,TGTGCCTGGAGTGTATCTGCGGGAGTACCAGAGACCCAGTACTTC,CAWSVSAGVPETQYF
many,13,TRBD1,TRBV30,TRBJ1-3,TGTGCCTGGAACCTACAGGGGGGGTACACCATATATTTT,CAWNLQGGYTIYF
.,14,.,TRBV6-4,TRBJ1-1,TGTGCCAGCAGGGCCGAGGGGTCTAGCGCTGAAGCTTTCTTT,CASRAEGSSAEAFF
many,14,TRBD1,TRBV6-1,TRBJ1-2,TGTGCCAGCAGTGAAATCGGGACAGGGGATGGCTACACCTTC,CASSEIGTGDGYTF
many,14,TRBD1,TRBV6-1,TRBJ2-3,TGTGCCAGCAGCGGGGACAGGGTTCCAGATACGCAGTATTTT,CASSGDRVPDTQYF
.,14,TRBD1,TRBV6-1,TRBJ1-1,TGTGCCAGCAGTACAGGGGTCCGGCAGGGTGAAGCTTTCTTT,CASSTGVRQGEAFF
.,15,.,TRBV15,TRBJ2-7,TGTGCCACCAGCAGAGATCCTGGCGCGTCCTACGAGCAGTACTTC,CATSRDPGASYEQYF
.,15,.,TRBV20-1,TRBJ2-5,TGCAGTGCTAGAGACGTCTTAGGGGGTTGGGAGACCCAGTACTTC,CSARDVLGGWETQYF
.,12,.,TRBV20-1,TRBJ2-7,TGCAGTGCACAGGTCCGACCCTACGAGCAGTACTTC,CSAQVRPYEQYF
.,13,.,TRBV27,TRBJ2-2,TGTGCCAGCAGTTTATCTCGACCCGGGGAGCTGTTTTTT,CASSLSRPGELFF
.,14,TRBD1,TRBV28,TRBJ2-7,TGTGCCAGCACCACGGGACAGGGGTTCTACGAGCAGTACTTC,CASTTGQGFYEQYF
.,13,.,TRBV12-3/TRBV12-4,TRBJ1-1,TGTGCCAGCAGTTTAGGGAGAGAGAAGCCGGCTTTCTTT,CASSLGREKPAFF
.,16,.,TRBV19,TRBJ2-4,TGTGCCAGTAGTATAGAGGCGGGTAGGGCCAAAAACATTCAGTACTTC,CASSIEAGRAKNIQYF
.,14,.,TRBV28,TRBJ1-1,TGTGCCAGCAGTACGGGACTCCTGAACACTGAAGCTTTCTTT,CASSTGLLNTEAFF
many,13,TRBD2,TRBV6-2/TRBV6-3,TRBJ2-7,TGTGCCAGTAAAAGCGGGGGGACCTACGAGCAGTACTTC,CASKSGGTYEQYF
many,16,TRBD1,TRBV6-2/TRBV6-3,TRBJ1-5,TGTGCCAGCAGGCCCGGGACAGAGTATAGCAATCAGCCCCAGCATTTT,CASRPGTEYSNQPQHF
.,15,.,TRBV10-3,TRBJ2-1,TGTGCCATCAGTGAGCGCACTAGTCAGGATGGGGAGCAGTTCTTC,CAISERTSQDGEQFF
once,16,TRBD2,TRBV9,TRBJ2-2,TGTGCCAGCAGCGTAGGACTAGCAGTGAACACCGGGGAGCTGTTTTTT,CASSVGLAVNTGELFF
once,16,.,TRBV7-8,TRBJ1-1,TGTGCCAGCAGCTTAGTCGGCATCAGCCGACAATATGAAGCTTTCTTT,CASSLVGISRQYEAFF
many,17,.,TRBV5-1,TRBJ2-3,TGCGCCAGCAGCTTGTGGGGACGACCCTTTAGCACAGATACGCAGTATTTT,CASSLWGRPFSTDTQYF
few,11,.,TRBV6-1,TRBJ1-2,TGTGCCAGCAGTCCGGACTATGGCTACACCTTC,CASSPDYGYTF
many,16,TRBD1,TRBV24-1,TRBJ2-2,TGTGCCACCAGTGATTCAGACAGGGGGGCGTCCGGGGAGCTGTTTTTT,CATSDSDRGASGELFF
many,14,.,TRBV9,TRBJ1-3,TGTGCCAGCAGCGTAGAAAGCTCTGGAAACACCATATATTTT,CASSVESSGNTIYF
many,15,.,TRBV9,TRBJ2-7,TGTGCCAGCAGCGTAAGTGGAGGAAGGCAGGCCGAGCAGTACTTC,CASSVSGGRQAEQYF